This TCR beta chain is drawn from a study of blood T cell repertoires in COVID-19 (dated by TCRdb to 2020 to 2022). Broadly, across the study: Collaborator samples came from the United States, Italy and Spain and covered acute and convalescent phases of COVID-19. The material from the prospective study consisted of cDNA or gDNA derived from T cells, B-cell-depleted T cells, or PBMCs. Subjects who had been exposed to COVID-19, were actively infected with it, or had recovered from it provided the deeply sampled blood TCRbeta repertoires that made up the dataset. The repertoires were released in a freely available public database meant as a resource for research on the immune response to SARS-CoV-2. The samples were drawn from two sources: the first 160 participants of the ongoing ImmuneRACE study, and 1,000 to 1,500 subjects contributed by 6 global collaborators. A de-identified subject ID, COVID-19 status, age in years and sex were almost always included in the sample metadata. Where HLA class I and class II types were available, the types were taken from metadata supplied by the sample provider, not from assay-based typing.

From the germline V gene (reference sequence), CDR1 is LNHNV and CDR2 is YYDKDF. Trimming costs V 5 bases and J 1 base, and their ends lie 20 bases apart. There are 17 amino acids in the CDR3, from cysteine to phenylalanine inclusive. Only CDR3 DNA is held: 51 bases, read in frame from base 1. This clone was seen only a few times. There is no known antigen for this receptor. No base qualities exist here, and no much larger clone lies one base off it. The paper's findings and limits, for the study overall: The amount of clinical and demographic metadata varied by source and participant and was provided uncurated.

The immunoSEQ Assay, a bias-controlled multiplex PCR, was used to amplify TCRbeta CDR3 regions from genomic DNA. The paper's data handling went like this. Nucleated cell counts per sample were estimated from amplification of reference gene primers within the assay. To quantify the absolute abundance of each unique TCRbeta CDR3 rearrangement, sequence reads were collapsed and filtered. For each sample, productive Simpson clonality was calculated by taking the square root of Simpson's diversity index across productive rearrangements. The table was pulled from immuneACCESS by TCRdb, which kept in-frame rearrangements only. Such tables lose some clones; where checked, under half of the loss comes from unresolved V genes, and the rest has no known cause. V and J calls plus clone size are reproduced from that table; the DNA served to infer D and trimming. The sample profile shows 55,000 to 60,000 clones; about 85% of them were found once. The ten biggest clones cover under 5% of the sample.

Collaborating institutions collected whole blood in K2EDTA tubes following their own protocols. Collaborator samples were shipped for TCRbeta analysis as frozen whole blood, isolated PBMCs, or DNA extracted from either sample type. The rearranged segments are TRBV15 and TRBJ1-2; TRBD1 is a possible D gene, resting on 5 matching bases. The clonotype was recovered from a man aged 35-49 years with active COVID-19. The sequenced sample was peripheral blood. The CDR3 here reads CATSPLWGSYLNYGYTF. The nucleotide sequence reads TGTGCCACCAGCCCCCTTTGGGGCAGTTATCTTAACTATGGCTACACCTTC. With the rest looked up from the reference TRBV15 and TRBJ1-2 genes rather than sequenced, the full variable domain is DAMVIQNPRYQVTQFGKPVTLSCSQTLNHNVMYWYQQKSSQAPKLLFHYYDKDFNNEADTPDNFQSRRPNTSFCFLDIRSPGLGDTAMYLCATSPLWGSYLNYGYTFGSGTRLTVV.